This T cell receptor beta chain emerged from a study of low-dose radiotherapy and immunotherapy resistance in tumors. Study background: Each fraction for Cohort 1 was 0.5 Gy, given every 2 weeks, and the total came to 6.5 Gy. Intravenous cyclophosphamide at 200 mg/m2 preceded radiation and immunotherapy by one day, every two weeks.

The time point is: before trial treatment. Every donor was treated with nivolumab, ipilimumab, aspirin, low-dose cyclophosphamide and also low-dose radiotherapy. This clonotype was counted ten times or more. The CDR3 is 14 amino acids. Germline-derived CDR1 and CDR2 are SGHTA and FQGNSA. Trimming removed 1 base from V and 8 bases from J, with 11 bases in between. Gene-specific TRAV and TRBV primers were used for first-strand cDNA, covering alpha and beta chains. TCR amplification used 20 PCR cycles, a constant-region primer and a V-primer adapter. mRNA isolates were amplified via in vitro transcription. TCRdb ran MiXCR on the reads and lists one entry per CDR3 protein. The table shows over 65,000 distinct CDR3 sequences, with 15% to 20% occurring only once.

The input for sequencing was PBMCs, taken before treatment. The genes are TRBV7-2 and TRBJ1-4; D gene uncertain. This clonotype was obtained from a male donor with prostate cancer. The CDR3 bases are TGTGCCAGCAGCTTAGGGCAGGTGGGGGAAAAACTGTTTTTT. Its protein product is CASSLGQVGEKLFF.